A single sample is the source of the 11 T cell receptor beta chains below, sequenced in a study of cytomegalovirus exposure and HLA in healthy donors. PCR was performed using 60 Vbeta and 13 Jbeta primers. Sequencing was performed with immunoSEQ multiplex PCR; in TCRdb, only in-frame clones are kept and a portion is missing. The sample lists 90,000 to 120,000 clones; over 75% were seen once. The sample taken for sequencing was PBMCs. All receptors come from a man aged 25 to 45 in good health and CMV-seronegative.

For this clone: This CDR3 is also generated by other DNA sequences in the sample. This chain joins TRBV29-1 and TRBJ2-3, with a tentative D call TRBD2 (5 bases). Germline-derived CDR1 and CDR2 are SQVTM and ANQGSEA. V was trimmed by 7 bases and J by 3 bases, leaving 5 bases between them. The CDR3 length is 10 residues. The CDR3 loop is CSAGTDTQYF. The CDR3 DNA reads as TGCAGCGCGGGAACAGATACGCAGTATTTT.

The V gene is TRBV18, the J gene TRBJ2-1; no definite D call. Germline assignment: CDR1 KGHSH and CDR2 LQKENI. The CDR3 consists of 15 residues. Trimming removed 5 bases from V and 7 bases from J, with 18 bases in between. The CDR3 DNA is TGTGCCAGCTCATCCGTCAGCACGGCGGCGAATGAGCAGTTCTTC. Translating it yields CASSSVSTAANEQFF.

The J gene is TRBJ1-1, the V gene TRBV7-9, with 7 bases aligning to TRBD1. Germline lookup yields CDR1 SEHNR and CDR2 FQNEAQ (reference sequence). The CDR3 totals 13 residues. V shed 4 bases and J 4 bases; nucleotides not matched to a gene: 3. In DNA, the CDR3 is TGTGCCAGCAGCTCCGGGACAGCCACTGAAGCTTTCTTT. The encoded protein is CASSSGTATEAFF. The entire variable domain, with the rest obtained from reference TRBV7-9 and TRBJ1-1, is as follows: DTGVSQNPRHKITKRGQNVTFRCDPISEHNRLYWYRQTLGQGPEFLTYFQNEAQLEKSRLLSDRFSAERPKGSFSTLEIQRTEQGDSAMYLCASSSGTATEAFFGQGTRLTVV.

The chain has TRBV15 and TRBJ2-1; TRBD1 matches 7 bases. The germline V gene encodes CDR1 LNHNV and CDR2 YYDKDF (reference sequence). CDR3 size: 15 residues. J was trimmed by 8 bases and V by 3 bases; bases with no gene match: 10. The CDR3 reads CATSRGAQGVYEQFF. The CDR3 DNA reads TGTGCCACCAGCAGGGGGGCGCAGGGGGTATATGAGCAGTTCTTC.

J is TRBJ2-1 and V is TRBV28; 11 bases map to TRBD1. The trim removed 6 bases at V and 8 bases at J, leaving 6 bases unmatched. The CDR3 runs 14 residues. CDR1 is MDHEN, CDR2 SYDVKM, per germline. CDR3 bases: TGTGCCAGCAGCACGGACAGGGGGCTCGATGAGCAGTTCTTC. It specifies CASSTDRGLDEQFF. The full variable domain, with the rest looked up from reference TRBV28 and TRBJ2-1, is DVKVTQSSRYLVKRTGEKVFLECVQDMDHENMFWYRQDPGLGLRLIYFSYDVKMKEKGDIPEGYSVSREKKERFSLILESASTNQTSMYLCASSTDRGLDEQFFGPGTRLTVL.

The chain couples TRBV30 to TRBJ2-7, with TRBD1 matching over 9 bases. With 0 bases clipped from V and 4 bases from J, the junction kept 4 bases outside the gene matches. CDR3 length: 14 residues. Germline V gives CDR1 GTSNPN, CDR2 SVGIG (reference sequence). CDR3 sequence (DNA): TGTGCCTGGAGTGTAACAGGGGGCCTATACGAGCAGTACTTC. Translation: CAWSVTGGLYEQYF.

The chain carries TRBV30 and TRBJ2-7, with D possibly being TRBD2 (6 bases). The CDR3 extends over 15 amino acids. Trimming took 4 bases from V and 0 from J, leaving 16 bases between them. CDR1 is GTSNPN and CDR2 is SVGIG in the germline V gene (reference sequence). Written as DNA, the CDR3 is TGTGCCTGGATAGGCGGGGCTAGGAGCTCCTACGAGCAGTACTTC. It encodes CAWIGGARSSYEQYF.

The V and J genes are TRBV27 and TRBJ2-7, with 9 bases fitting TRBD2. The CDR3 runs to 15 residues. Germline V lookup: CDR1 MNHEY, CDR2 SMNVEV (reference sequence). Trimming took 7 bases from V and 0 from J; bases not matched to a gene: 7. Written as DNA, the CDR3 is TGTGCCAGCAAACTAGCGGGCAGCCCCTCCTACGAGCAGTACTTC. Its translation is CASKLAGSPSYEQYF.

This clone came up once. V gene TRBV11-2 combines with J gene TRBJ2-1; TRBD2 aligns across 13 bases. The V and J ends lost 4 bases and 3 bases, in that order; junction bases with no gene match: 3. Germline V gene sequence: CDR1 SGHAT, CDR2 FQNNGV. The CDR3 sequence is 16 residues long. The CDR3 loop is CASSWTSGSSYNEQFF. In nucleotides, the CDR3 is TGTGCCAGCAGCTGGACTAGCGGGAGTAGCTACAATGAGCAGTTCTTC. Based on the CDR3 plus reference TRBV11-2 and TRBJ2-1, the full variable domain is EAGVAQSPRYKIIEKRQSVAFWCNPISGHATLYWYQQILGQGPKLLIQFQNNGVVDDSQLPKDRFSAERLKGVDSTLKIQPAKLEDSAVYLCASSWTSGSSYNEQFFGPGTRLTVL.

The chain links TRBV7-9 to TRBJ2-1; 12 bases map to TRBD2. Trimming cost V 4 bases and J 0 bases; bases outside gene matches: 7. The CDR3 is 18 amino acids. Germline V gives CDR1 SEHNR, CDR2 FQNEAQ (reference sequence). The CDR3 is CASSSTSGGLNSYNEQFF. The CDR3 DNA reads TGTGCCAGCAGCTCCACTAGCGGGGGGCTGAACTCCTACAATGAGCAGTTCTTC.

V gene TRBV28 combines with J gene TRBJ2-3; 9 bases match TRBD2. CDR3 length: 14 residues. Germline V lookup: CDR1 MDHEN, CDR2 SYDVKM. V gave up 6 bases and J gave up 3 bases; unmatched junction bases: 4. The chain's CDR3 is CASRREGLTDTQYF. In DNA, the CDR3 is TGTGCCAGCAGGCGGGAGGGCCTAACAGATACGCAGTATTTT. Based on the CDR3 plus reference TRBV28 and TRBJ2-3, the full variable domain is DVKVTQSSRYLVKRTGEKVFLECVQDMDHENMFWYRQDPGLGLRLIYFSYDVKMKEKGDIPEGYSVSREKKERFSLILESASTNQTSMYLCASRREGLTDTQYFGPGTRLTVL.